The sequence of this T cell receptor (beta chain) was determined in a study of beta chain features in type 1 diabetes. Whole-study context: Patients were similar to healthy donors in age and gender (as well as in cell yields). Study-level points and caveats: Fewer insertions but more deletions were seen at VDJ junctions in type 1 diabetes patients. Researchers caution that PCR might favor shorter templates, equally among patients and controls.

Every isolated RNA sample was fully reverse transcribed, so sequencing captured expressed TCRB transcripts. Only in-frame clones appear in the TCRdb table, and some are missing; sequencing was by immunoSEQ multiplex PCR. The sample holds hundreds of thousands of clones, approximately 8% seen once. In the case of this clone: Antigen specificity is unknown.

The TCR was taken from a woman aged 18-30 years in good health. Sequences were obtained from central memory CD4+ T cells from blood.

The CDR3 DNA sequence: TGCGCCAGCAGCTTCGAGGGGACCTACAATGAGCAGTTCTTC. Residues: CASSFEGTYNEQFF. V is TRBV5-1 and J is TRBJ2-1; D is perhaps TRBD1 or TRBD2 (5 bases each). Trimming removed 2 bases at V and 2 bases at J, with 8 bases between. Per germline, CDR1 SGHRS and CDR2 YFSETQ. The CDR3 totals 14 residues.